Each of the 13 T cell receptor beta chains below was sequenced from the same sample in a study of shared clonotypes between healthy human individuals. Method: immunoSEQ multiplex PCR; TCRdb's copy keeps in-frame clones and lacks some. The table records 150,000 to 200,000 clones, roughly 91% of them present only once. Specimen: naive CD4+ T cells sorted from blood. Subset here: CD45RA+ positively selected. The source is a woman aged 30 to 39 in good health.

The chain combines TRBV7-2 with TRBJ2-5, with D unresolved. The J call may not be correct, given that the DNA end is closer to TRBJ2-7. The germline V gene encodes CDR1 SGHTA and CDR2 FQGNSA. The CDR3 covers 14 residues. The CDR3 DNA sequence: TGTGCCAGCAGCTTAGGCCCAGCCTCCTACGAGCAGTACTTC. This translates into CASSLGPASYEQYF.

The chain employs TRBV5-1 and TRBJ2-1; the D gene is possibly TRBD2 (5 bases). The CDR3 consists of 14 residues. Germline V CDR1 and CDR2: SGHRS, YFSETQ. Between the trimmed V and J ends, which lost 6 bases and 7 bases, there was a span of 17 bases. CDR3 protein: CASTWEPVGNEQFF. The CDR3 DNA reads TGCGCCAGCACCTGGGAGCCGGTGGGTAATGAGCAGTTCTTC.

V gene TRBV29-1 combines with J gene TRBJ2-7; tentatively, D is TRBD1 (6 bases). CDR3 length: 13 amino acids. V was trimmed by 7 bases and J by 7 bases, leaving 20 bases between them. CDR1 and CDR2 from the germline V gene are SQVTM and ANQGSEA. The DNA for the CDR3 is TGCAGCGCTTTAGACAGGTTATCATTAGAGCAGTACTTC. Its protein product is CSALDRLSLEQYF.

This chain joins TRBV29-1 and TRBJ1-1; D gene unclear. This CDR3 is 14 amino acids long. V was shortened by 0 bases and J by 0 bases, with 8 bases between the two germline ends. CDR1 SQVTM and CDR2 ANQGSEA come from the germline V gene. CDR3 residues: CSVEDLDLNTEAFF. CDR3 DNA: TGCAGCGTTGAAGATCTGGACTTGAACACTGAAGCTTTCTTT.

J is TRBJ2-5 and V is TRBV27, with 11 nucleotides matching TRBD2. The CDR3 consists of 16 residues. V trimming: 5 bases; J trimming: 7 bases; junction bases outside the gene matches: 12. Germline-derived CDR1 and CDR2 are MNHEY and SMNVEV (reference sequence). The CDR3 spells CASSPLRLAGKGTQYF. DNA of the CDR3: TGTGCCAGCAGTCCTTTACGACTAGCGGGAAAGGGGACCCAGTACTTC.

The table lists this clone with a count of one. V is TRBV28 and J is TRBJ1-1, with 9 nucleotides matching TRBD1. Germline V gene lookup returns CDR1 MDHEN and CDR2 SYDVKM. V lost 5 bases to trimming and J lost 8 bases; unmatched junction nucleotides: 9. This CDR3 contains 14 residues. CDR3 DNA: TGTGCCAGCAGTCTACCTGGGACAGGGCAAGAAGCTTTCTTT. It yields the protein CASSLPGTGQEAFF.

The chain recombines TRBV11-2 with TRBJ2-2, with 9 bases aligning to TRBD1. With V trimmed by 6 bases and J by 4 bases, 12 bases remained unmatched. Germline assignment: CDR1 SGHAT and CDR2 FQNNGV. This CDR3 spans 17 amino acids. The CDR3 sequence: CASRPLTGGAGTGELFF. The CDR3 nucleotides read TGTGCCAGCAGACCTTTAACAGGGGGCGCAGGCACCGGGGAGCTGTTTTTT.

This clone was seen only once. In nucleotides, the CDR3 is TGTGCCAGCAGTTTAAATGAACGTCGGCCCCGGGGCGAGCAGTACTTC. Amino acids: CASSLNERRPRGEQYF. V gene TRBV28 combines with J gene TRBJ2-7; tentatively, D is TRBD2 (5 bases). Trimming cost V 2 bases and J 6 bases, with 20 bases left between them. From germline, CDR1 is MDHEN and CDR2 SYDVKM. There are 16 residues in the CDR3.

This clone was recorded once. V and J are TRBV28 and TRBJ2-5; 8 nucleotides line up with TRBD1. The tail of the sequence fits TRBJ2-7 better, so the J call may be wrong. This CDR3 region has 15 residues. Germline CDR1 MDHEN, CDR2 SYDVKM. The CDR3 coding sequence is TGTGCCAGCAGTCCCCCGCAGGGGGCCTCCTACGAGCAGTACTTC. It translates to CASSPPQGASYEQYF.

The J gene is TRBJ2-7, the V gene TRBV6-1; 8 nucleotides agree with TRBD1. Unmatched junction bases numbered 4, after V lost 1 base and J lost 5 bases. Per the germline V gene, CDR1 is MNHNS and CDR2 is SASEGT. CDR3 length: 14 residues. The CDR3 here is CASSEGTGRHEQYF. The CDR3 DNA reads TGTGCCAGCAGTGAAGGGACAGGGCGCCACGAGCAGTACTTC.

This clone was counted a single time. The chain is built from TRBV7-8 and TRBJ2-1; D remains unclear. Germline values: CDR1 SGHVS, CDR2 FQNEAQ. V lost 3 bases and J lost 7, with 16 bases in between. The CDR3 is 15 residues long. The CDR3 sequence: CASSFGSDPSNEQFF. The CDR3 DNA reads TGTGCCAGCAGCTTTGGATCGGACCCGTCGAATGAGCAGTTCTTC.

This sequence joins TRBV9 and TRBJ2-7; 12 nucleotides match TRBD2. The CDR3 contains 15 residues. V shed 0 bases and J 2 bases; nucleotides not matched to a gene: 0. Germline CDR1 is SGDLS and CDR2 is YYNGEE. CDR3 amino acids: CASSVGTSGTYEQYF. CDR3 bases: TGTGCCAGCAGCGTAGGGACTAGCGGGACCTACGAGCAGTACTTC.

The rearrangement joins TRBV19 to TRBJ2-5; D perhaps matches TRBD1 (6 bases). The end of the DNA fits TRBJ2-7 better, so the J call may be wrong. The CDR3 extends over 19 amino acids. CDR1 is LNHDA, CDR2 SQIVND, per germline (reference sequence). CDR3 protein: CASSELVLTGRHYRYEQYF. The CDR3 bases are TGTGCCAGTAGCGAACTTGTGTTGACAGGTCGACACTACCGCTACGAGCAGTACTTC.